Listed below are T cell receptor beta chains from one sample, sequenced in a study of blood T cells in healthy people across ages. A single record per CDR3 protein comes from TCRdb applying MiXCR to the 5' RACE reads. In the table there are approximately 690,000 distinct CDR3 sequences, 40% to 45% of which are singletons. What was sequenced was blood. The source of these receptors is an elderly man in good health. CDR3s include the opening cysteine and the closing phenylalanine or tryptophan. A D gene is named only where the DNA matches it firmly. Expanded clones are given a class, and other clones once, few, many or no size at all.

>TRBJ2-5|TRBV27|once|.|18
TGTGCCAGCAGTTTATCGTACCAAGAGGGTTTTACTTGGAATGAGCAGTACTTC
CASSLSYQEGFTWNEQYF
>TRBJ2-2|TRBV19|.|TRBD2|17
TGTGCCAGTAGAACCGGACTAGCGGGAGTGGAAACCGGGGAGCTGTTTTTT
CASRTGLAGVETGELFF
>TRBJ1-6|TRBV5-4|.|.|15
TGTGCCAGCAGCCCCCGCGGGGGCGTTAATTCACCCCTCCACTTT
CASSPRGGVNSPLHF
>TRBJ2-1|TRBV9|few|.|16
TGTGCCAGCAGCCCCCCTTGGGGTAGAGCCGACAATGAGCAGTTCTTC
CASSPPWGRADNEQFF
>TRBJ2-3|TRBV5-6|.|.|14
TGTGCCAGCAGCTCCGGACGGTTCACAGATACGCAGTATTTT
CASSSGRFTDTQYF
>TRBJ2-1|TRBV20-1|.|TRBD2|14
TGCAGTGCCCTAGGGACTAGCCGAAACAATGAGCAGTTCTTC
CSALGTSRNNEQFF
>TRBJ1-1|TRBV30|.|.|14
TGTGCCTGGAGTTGGGGGGCAGGTGGGACTGAAGCTTTCTTT
CAWSWGAGGTEAFF
>TRBJ2-1|TRBV20-1|few|.|14
TGCAGTGCTAGAAAGGCAGGATCCTACAATGAGCAGTTCTTC
CSARKAGSYNEQFF
>TRBJ2-6|TRBV9|once|.|20
TGTGCCAGCAGCGTAGCTACTTCGTGGGCAGCCGACTCTGGGGCCAACGTCCTGACTTTC
CASSVATSWAADSGANVLTF
>TRBJ2-7|TRBV4-2|few|TRBD2|18
TGTGCCAGCAGCCAAGCGGGAGCTCGCGGGGGGGGATTGTACGAGCAGTACTTC
CASSQAGARGGGLYEQYF
>TRBJ2-3|TRBV9|.|TRBD2|16
TGTGCCAGCAGCCTCAGACTAGCGGGGACCACAGATACGCAGTATTTT
CASSLRLAGTTDTQYF
>TRBJ1-5|TRBV6-2/TRBV6-3|few|.|14
TGTGCCAGCAGAACGACAGGTAGCAATCAGCCCCAGCATTTT
CASRTTGSNQPQHF
>TRBJ2-5|TRBV28|.|.|14
TGTGCCAGCAGTAAAGGGCAGCTACAAGAGACCCAGTACTTC
CASSKGQLQETQYF
>TRBJ2-1|TRBV11-2|many|.|12
TGTGCCAGCAGCTTAGTTCCCCTGGATCAGTTCTTC
CASSLVPLDQFF
>TRBJ2-6|TRBV4-2|.|.|15
TGTGCCAGCAGCCCGGGTCCTTCTGGGGCCAACGTCCTGACTTTC
CASSPGPSGANVLTF
>TRBJ2-5|TRBV7-2|.|TRBD1|13
TGTGCCAGCAGTGCTGACAGGGAGCAGAAGCAGTACTTC
CASSADREQKQYF
>TRBJ2-3|TRBV20-1|many|.|14
TGCAGTGCTAGAGAGCCCGGACCCACAGATACGCAGTATTTT
CSAREPGPTDTQYF